A single sample is the source of the 5 T cell receptor beta chains below, sequenced in a study of regulatory T cells in long-lasting Graves disease. Construction of the TCR beta libraries employed iRepertoire HTBI primers in conjunction with Arm-PCR of CDR3 regions. TCRdb passed the multiplex PCR reads through MiXCR, listing each CDR3 protein once. The data hold some 370,000 distinct CDR3 sequences, with 20% observed a single time. Time point noted: persistent/refractory GD, antithyroid drugs over 5 years with positive TRAb. PBMC RNA served as the TCR library source. Material: peripheral blood mononuclear cells (PBMCs), obtained when the disease was refractory, from a patient treated with antithyroid drugs. These receptors came from a female donor with Graves disease.

The V and J genes are TRBV28 and TRBJ2-1, with 7 bases matching TRBD2. V was pared by 7 bases and J by 0 bases, with 9 bases of the junction left unmatched. Germline V lookup: CDR1 MDHEN, CDR2 SYDVKM. The CDR3 loop spans 16 amino acids. The CDR3 DNA sequence: TGTGCCAGCAATCCCGTTGGCGGGAGCTCCTACAATGAGCAGTTCTTC. As protein: CASNPVGGSSYNEQFF. Complete variable domain (other parts from reference TRBV28 and TRBJ2-1): DVKVTQSSRYLVKRTGEKVFLECVQDMDHENMFWYRQDPGLGLRLIYFSYDVKMKEKGDIPEGYSVSREKKERFSLILESASTNQTSMYLCASNPVGGSSYNEQFFGPGTRLTVL.

The sample holds a few counts of this clonotype. The chain uses TRBV6-5 and TRBJ1-5, with D maybe TRBD1 (5 bases). Germline CDR1 is MNHEY and CDR2 is SVGAGI. Trimming cost V 2 bases and J 2 bases, with 10 bases left between them. CDR3 length: 15 amino acids. The CDR3 nucleotides read TGTGCCAGCAGTTACGACAGTTTACGCAATCAGCCCCAGCATTTT. Translated, it gives CASSYDSLRNQPQHF.

This clonotype appeared many times. The chain links TRBV20-1 to TRBJ1-5, with 7 bases that match TRBD1. The J segment lost 5 bases and the V segment lost 0 bases, leaving 31 bases of the junction unmatched. The CDR3 totals 23 residues. CDR1 DFQATT and CDR2 SNEGSKA come from the germline V gene (reference sequence). The CDR3 nucleotides read TGCAGTGCTAGAGAGTCCGAACCGAGTATTTTGGACAGGTTGTTAGAGGGTGATCAGCCCCAGCATTTT. As protein: CSARESEPSILDRLLEGDQPQHF.

About this clonotype itself: A clone one base away is much larger, so this may be a read error. V is TRBV6-1 and J is TRBJ2-7; 7 bases line up with TRBD1. CDR3 length: 14 amino acids. Germline CDR1 is MNHNS and CDR2 is SASEGT. This CDR3 reads CASSYATGPDEQHF. CDR3 nucleotides: TGTGCCAGCAGTTACGCGACAGGGCCGGACGAGCAGCACTTC.

The sample holds a few counts of this clonotype. V and J are TRBV4-1 and TRBJ2-1, with TRBD1 matching over 7 bases. This CDR3 is built from 16 residues. The germline CDR1 and CDR2 sequences are MGHRA and YSYEKL. Trimming at V came to 0 bases and at J to 7 bases, leaving 9 bases not matched to a gene. In nucleotides, the CDR3 is TGCGCCAGCAGCCAAGATTATGGGGCAGGGGGAAATGAGCAGTTCTTC. Protein product: CASSQDYGAGGNEQFF.